Detailed here is one T cell receptor beta chain. This table comes from immunoSEQ multiplex PCR, and its TCRdb copy is limited to in-frame clones, with some not included. The data hold 90,000 to 130,000 clones, with 81% observed a single time. The CDR3 is 17 amino acids. Germline assignment: CDR1 SGHRS and CDR2 YFSETQ. The ends lost 4 bases at V and 0 bases at J; junction bases unmatched: 4. The sample comes from a study of radiotherapy plus CTLA-4 blockade in lung cancer. This TCR derives from a human donor with non-small cell lung cancer that progressed on radiotherapy plus ipilimumab. Some clones in this sample may be carry-over from other donors' samples. The chain employs TRBV5-1 and TRBJ2-7; TRBD2 matches at 16 bases. Sequenced here: peripheral blood, sampled from a patient treated with radiotherapy plus ipilimumab. CDR3 protein: CASSPGLAGGPSYEQYF. Here the CDR3 DNA reads TGCGCCAGCAGCCCGGGACTAGCGGGGGGGCCCTCCTACGAGCAGTACTTC.